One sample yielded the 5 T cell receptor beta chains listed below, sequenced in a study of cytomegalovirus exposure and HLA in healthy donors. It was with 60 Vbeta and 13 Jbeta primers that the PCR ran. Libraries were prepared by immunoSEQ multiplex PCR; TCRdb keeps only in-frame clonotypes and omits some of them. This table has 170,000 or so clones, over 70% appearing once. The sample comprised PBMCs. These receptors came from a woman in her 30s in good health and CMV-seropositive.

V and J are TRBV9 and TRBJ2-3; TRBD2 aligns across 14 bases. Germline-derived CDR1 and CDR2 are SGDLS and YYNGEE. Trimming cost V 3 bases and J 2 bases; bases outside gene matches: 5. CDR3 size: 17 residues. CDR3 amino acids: CASSETSGRAHTDTQYF. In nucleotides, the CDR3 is TGTGCCAGCAGCGAGACTAGCGGGAGGGCCCACACAGATACGCAGTATTTT.

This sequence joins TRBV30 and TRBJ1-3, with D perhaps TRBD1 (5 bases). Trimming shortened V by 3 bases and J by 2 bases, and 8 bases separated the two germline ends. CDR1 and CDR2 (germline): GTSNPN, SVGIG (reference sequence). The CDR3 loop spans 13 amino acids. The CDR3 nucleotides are TGTGCCTGGAGCCGGGGGGCTGGAAACACCATATATTTT. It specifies CAWSRGAGNTIYF. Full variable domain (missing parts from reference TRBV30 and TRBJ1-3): SQTIHQWPATLVQPVGSPLSLECTVEGTSNPNLYWYRQAAGRGLQLLFYSVGIGQISSEVPQNLSASRPQDRQFILSSKKLLLSDSGFYLCAWSRGAGNTIYFGEGSWLTVV.

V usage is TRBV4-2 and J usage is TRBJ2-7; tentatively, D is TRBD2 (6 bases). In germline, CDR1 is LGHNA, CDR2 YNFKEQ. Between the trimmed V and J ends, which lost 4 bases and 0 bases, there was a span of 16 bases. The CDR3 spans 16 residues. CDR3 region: CASSPEGRGYSYEQYF. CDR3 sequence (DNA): TGTGCCAGCAGCCCAGAGGGGCGGGGATACTCCTACGAGCAGTACTTC.

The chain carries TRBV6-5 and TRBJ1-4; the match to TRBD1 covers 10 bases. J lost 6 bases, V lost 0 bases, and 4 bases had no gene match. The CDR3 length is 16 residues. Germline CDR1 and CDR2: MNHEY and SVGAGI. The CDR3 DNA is TGTGCCAGCAGTTACTCGCCCGGGACAGGGGATGAAAAACTGTTTTTT. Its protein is CASSYSPGTGDEKLFF.

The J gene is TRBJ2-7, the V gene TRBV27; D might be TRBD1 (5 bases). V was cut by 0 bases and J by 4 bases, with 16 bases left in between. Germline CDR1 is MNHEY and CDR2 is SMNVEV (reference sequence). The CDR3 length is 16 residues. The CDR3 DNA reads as TGTGCCAGCAGTTTATCCATAGGGGCTTCAAGTTACGAGCAGTACTTC. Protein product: CASSLSIGASSYEQYF.